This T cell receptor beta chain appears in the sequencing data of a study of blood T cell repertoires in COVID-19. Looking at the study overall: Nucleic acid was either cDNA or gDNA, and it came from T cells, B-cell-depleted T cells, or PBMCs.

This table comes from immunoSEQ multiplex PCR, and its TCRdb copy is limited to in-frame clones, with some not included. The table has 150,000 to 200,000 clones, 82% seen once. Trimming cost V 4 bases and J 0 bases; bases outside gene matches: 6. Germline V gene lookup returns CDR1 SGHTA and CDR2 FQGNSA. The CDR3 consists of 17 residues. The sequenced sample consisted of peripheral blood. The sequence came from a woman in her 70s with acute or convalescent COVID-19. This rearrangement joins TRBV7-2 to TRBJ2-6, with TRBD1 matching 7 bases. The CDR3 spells CASSSRTGISGANVLTF. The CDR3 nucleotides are TGTGCCAGCAGCTCTCGGACAGGAATCTCTGGGGCCAACGTCCTGACTTTC.